The source of this T cell receptor (beta chain) is a study of blood T cell repertoires in COVID-19. About the study: PBMCs, B-cell-depleted T cells, or T cells provided the cDNA or gDNA that made up the material.

The sample holds one count of this clone. The assay was immunoSEQ multiplex PCR, and TCRdb's table has in-frame clones only and misses some. The sample lists 220,000 or so clones, around 89% occurring once. Participant age was roughly 18 to 95 years, and participants resided in around 24 US areas. A case of COVID-19 had been met by exposed participants within 2 weeks before study entry. Trimming took off 7 bases at V and 0 bases at J, with 13 bases between the two ends. The CDR3 extends over 14 amino acids. The germline V gene has CDR1 SGHNT and CDR2 YYREEE (reference sequence). Sequencing was carried out using PBMCs or T cells enriched from blood (not recorded which). The genes are TRBV5-4 and TRBJ1-1; tentatively, D is TRBD1 (5 bases). This sequence was found in a man between 50 and 59 years old who had been exposed to COVID-19. The CDR3 bases are TGTGCCAGCGGGGAAGGGGCGTTGAACACTGAAGCTTTCTTT. It yields the protein CASGEGALNTEAFF.